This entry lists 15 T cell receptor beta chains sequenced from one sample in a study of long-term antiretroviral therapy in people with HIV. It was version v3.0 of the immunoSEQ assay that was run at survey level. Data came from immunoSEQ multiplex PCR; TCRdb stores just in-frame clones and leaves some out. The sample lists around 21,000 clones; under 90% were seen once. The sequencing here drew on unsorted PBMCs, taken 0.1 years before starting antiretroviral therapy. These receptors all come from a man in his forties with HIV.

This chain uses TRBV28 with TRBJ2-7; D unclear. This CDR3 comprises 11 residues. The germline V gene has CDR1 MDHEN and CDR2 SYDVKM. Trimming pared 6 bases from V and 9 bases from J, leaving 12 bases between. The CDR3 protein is CASSVRAGQYF. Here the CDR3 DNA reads TGTGCCAGCAGCGTACGGGCCGGGCAGTACTTC.

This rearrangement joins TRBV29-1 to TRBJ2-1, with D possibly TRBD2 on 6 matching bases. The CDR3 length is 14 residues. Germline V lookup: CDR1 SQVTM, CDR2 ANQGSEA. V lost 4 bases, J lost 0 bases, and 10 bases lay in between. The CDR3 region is CSVVWGDSYNEQFF. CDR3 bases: TGCAGCGTTGTCTGGGGGGACTCCTACAATGAGCAGTTCTTC.

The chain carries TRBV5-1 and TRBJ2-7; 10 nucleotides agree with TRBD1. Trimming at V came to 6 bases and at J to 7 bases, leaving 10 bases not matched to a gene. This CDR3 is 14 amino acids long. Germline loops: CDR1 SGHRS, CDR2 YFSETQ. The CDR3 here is CASTTGTGVREQYF. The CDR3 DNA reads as TGCGCCAGCACCACCGGGACAGGGGTCAGAGAGCAGTACTTC.

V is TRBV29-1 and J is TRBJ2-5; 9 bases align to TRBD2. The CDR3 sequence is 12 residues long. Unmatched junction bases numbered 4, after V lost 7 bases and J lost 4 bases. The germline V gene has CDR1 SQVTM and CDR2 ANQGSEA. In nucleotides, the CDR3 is TGCAGCGGCGGGGGGGCCGGAGAGACCCAGTACTTC. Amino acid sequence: CSGGGAGETQYF.

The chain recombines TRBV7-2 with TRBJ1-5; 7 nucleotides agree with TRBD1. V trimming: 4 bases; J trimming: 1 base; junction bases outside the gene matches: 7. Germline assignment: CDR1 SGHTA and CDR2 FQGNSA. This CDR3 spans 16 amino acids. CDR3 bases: TGTGCCAGCAGCTCGGGACAGCAAGGGAGCAATCAGCCCCAGCATTTT. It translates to CASSSGQQGSNQPQHF. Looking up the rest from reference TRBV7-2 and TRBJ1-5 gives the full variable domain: GAGVSQSPSNKVTEKGKDVELRCDPISGHTALYWYRQSLGQGLEFLIYFQGNSAPDKSGLPSDRFSAERTGGSVSTLTIQRTQQEDSAVYLCASSSGQQGSNQPQHFGDGTRLSIL.

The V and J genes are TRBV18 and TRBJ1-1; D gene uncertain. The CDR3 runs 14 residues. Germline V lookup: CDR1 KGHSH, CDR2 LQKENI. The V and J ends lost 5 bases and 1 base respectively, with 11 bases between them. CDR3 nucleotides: TGTGCCAGCTCAACGGCCGGGAGGAACACTGAAGCTTTCTTT. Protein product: CASSTAGRNTEAFF.

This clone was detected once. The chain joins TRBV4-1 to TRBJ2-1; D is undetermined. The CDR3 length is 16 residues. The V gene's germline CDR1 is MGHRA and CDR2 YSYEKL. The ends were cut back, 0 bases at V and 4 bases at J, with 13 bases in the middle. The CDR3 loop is CASSQDSSNVYNEQFF. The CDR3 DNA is TGCGCCAGCAGCCAAGATTCGTCGAACGTTTACAATGAGCAGTTCTTC.

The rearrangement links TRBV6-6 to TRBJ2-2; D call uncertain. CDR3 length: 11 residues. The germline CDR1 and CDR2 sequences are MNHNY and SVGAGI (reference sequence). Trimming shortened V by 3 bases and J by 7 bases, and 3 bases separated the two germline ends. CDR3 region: CASSYYGELFF. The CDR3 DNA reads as TGTGCCAGCAGTTATTACGGGGAGCTGTTTTTT.

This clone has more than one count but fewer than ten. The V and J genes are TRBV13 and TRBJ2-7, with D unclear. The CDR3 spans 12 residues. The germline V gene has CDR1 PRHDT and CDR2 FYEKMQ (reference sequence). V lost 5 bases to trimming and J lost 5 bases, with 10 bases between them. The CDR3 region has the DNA TGTGCCAGCAGCCGAATGCTCAACGAGCAGTACTTC. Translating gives CASSRMLNEQYF.

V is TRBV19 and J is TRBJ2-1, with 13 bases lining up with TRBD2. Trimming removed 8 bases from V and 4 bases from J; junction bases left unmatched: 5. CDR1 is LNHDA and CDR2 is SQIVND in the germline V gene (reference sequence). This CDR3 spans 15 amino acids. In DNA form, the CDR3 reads TGTGCCAGTCGCGCACTAGCGGGGGGGTACAATGAGCAGTTCTTC. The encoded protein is CASRALAGGYNEQFF.

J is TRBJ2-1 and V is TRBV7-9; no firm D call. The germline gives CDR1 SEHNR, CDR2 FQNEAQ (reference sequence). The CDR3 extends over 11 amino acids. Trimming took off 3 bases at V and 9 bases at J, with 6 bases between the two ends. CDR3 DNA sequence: TGTGCCAGCAGCTTTGGATCTGAGCAGTTCTTC. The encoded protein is CASSFGSEQFF.

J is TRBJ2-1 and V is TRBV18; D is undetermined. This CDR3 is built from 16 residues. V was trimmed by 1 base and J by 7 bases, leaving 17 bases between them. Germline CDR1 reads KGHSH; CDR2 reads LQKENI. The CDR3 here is CASSPQGIGRHNEQFF. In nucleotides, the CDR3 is TGTGCCAGCTCACCACAGGGAATAGGACGCCATAATGAGCAGTTCTTC.

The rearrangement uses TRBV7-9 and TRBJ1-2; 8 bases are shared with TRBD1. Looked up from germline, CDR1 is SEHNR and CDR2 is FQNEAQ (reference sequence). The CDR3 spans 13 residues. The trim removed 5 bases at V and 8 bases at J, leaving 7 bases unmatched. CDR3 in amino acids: CASSPRQGFGYTF. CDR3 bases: TGTGCCAGCAGCCCCAGACAGGGGTTCGGCTACACCTTC.

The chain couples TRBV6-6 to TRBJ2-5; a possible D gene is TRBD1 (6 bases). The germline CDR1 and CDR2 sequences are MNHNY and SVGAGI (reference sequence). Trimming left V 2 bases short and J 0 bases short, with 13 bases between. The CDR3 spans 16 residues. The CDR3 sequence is CASSYPSGTHQETQYF. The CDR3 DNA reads TGTGCCAGCAGTTACCCTTCCGGGACACACCAAGAGACCCAGTACTTC.

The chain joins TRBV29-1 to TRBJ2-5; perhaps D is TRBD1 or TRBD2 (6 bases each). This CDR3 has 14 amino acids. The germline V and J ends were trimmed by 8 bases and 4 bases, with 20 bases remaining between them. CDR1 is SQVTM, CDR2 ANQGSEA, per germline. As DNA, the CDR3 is TGCAGCCTTTGGAGTAGCGGAGGGGGAGAGACCCAGTACTTC. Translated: CSLWSSGGGETQYF.